The clone carrying this TCR beta chain came up a few times. Its target is not known. This specimen comes from a study of T cell repertoires in cytomegalovirus infection. Overall study: From public TCR beta signatures came an indication of both CMV infection and matching HLA type. General observations from the study: The study found HLA-C-restricted CMV-specific TCR beta clonotypes dominating the ex vivo response. Of the TCR beta families, the public ones yielded a cumulative frequency that identified carriers of CMV plus the relevant HLA.

Via MiXCR, TCRdb re-called the reads, giving one row per CDR3 protein. The table has around 740,000 distinct CDR3 sequences, roughly 36% seen once; the top ten hold about 2.8%. The CDR3 contains 11 residues. CDR1 is KGHSH, CDR2 LQKENI, per germline. The V gene lost 6 bases and the J gene lost 6 bases, with 8 bases spanning the gap. The sample was PBMCs. This sequence was found in a human donor in good health (CMV status not recorded). Some clones in this sample may be carry-over from other donors' samples. This rearrangement joins TRBV18 to TRBJ1-1, with D uncertain. The CDR3: CASSPSSEAFF. CDR3 DNA: TGTGCCAGCTCCCCCAGCTCTGAAGCTTTCTTT.